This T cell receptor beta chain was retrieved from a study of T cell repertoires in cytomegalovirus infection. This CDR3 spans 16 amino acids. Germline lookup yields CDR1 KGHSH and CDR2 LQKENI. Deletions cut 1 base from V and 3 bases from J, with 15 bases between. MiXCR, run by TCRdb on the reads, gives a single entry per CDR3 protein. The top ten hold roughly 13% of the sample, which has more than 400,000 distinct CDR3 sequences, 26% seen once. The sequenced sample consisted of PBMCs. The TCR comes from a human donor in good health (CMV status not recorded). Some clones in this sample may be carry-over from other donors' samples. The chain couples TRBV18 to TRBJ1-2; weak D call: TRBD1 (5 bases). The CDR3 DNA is TGTGCCAGCTCACCACAGGGCAGGGTCGTTGACTATGGCTACACCTTC. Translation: CASSPQGRVVDYGYTF.